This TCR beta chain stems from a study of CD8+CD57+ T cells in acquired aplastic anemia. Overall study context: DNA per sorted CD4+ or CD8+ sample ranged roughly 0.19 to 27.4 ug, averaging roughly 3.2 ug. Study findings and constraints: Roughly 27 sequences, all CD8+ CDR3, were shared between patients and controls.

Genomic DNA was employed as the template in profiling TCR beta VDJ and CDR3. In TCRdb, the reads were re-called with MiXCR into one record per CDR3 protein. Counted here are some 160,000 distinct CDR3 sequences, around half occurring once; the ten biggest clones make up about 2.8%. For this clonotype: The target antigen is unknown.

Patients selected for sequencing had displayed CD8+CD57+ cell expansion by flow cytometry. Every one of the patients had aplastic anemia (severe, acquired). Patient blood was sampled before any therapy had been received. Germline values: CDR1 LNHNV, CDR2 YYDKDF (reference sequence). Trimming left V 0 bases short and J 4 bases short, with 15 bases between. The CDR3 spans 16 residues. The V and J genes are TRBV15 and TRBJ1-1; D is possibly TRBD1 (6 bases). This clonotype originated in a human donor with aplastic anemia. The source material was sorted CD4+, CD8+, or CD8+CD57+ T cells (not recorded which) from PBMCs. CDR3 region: CATSRERGGLGTEAFF. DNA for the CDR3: TGTGCCACCAGCAGAGAGCGAGGGGGGTTAGGCACTGAAGCTTTCTTT. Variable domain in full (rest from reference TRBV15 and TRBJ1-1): DAMVIQNPRYQVTQFGKPVTLSCSQTLNHNVMYWYQQKSSQAPKLLFHYYDKDFNNEADTPDNFQSRRPNTSFCFLDIRSPGLGDTAMYLCATSRERGGLGTEAFFGQGTRLTVV.